The 10 T cell receptor beta chains in this list originate from one sample, sequenced in a study of PD-L1 blockade in urothelial cancer (dated by TCRdb to the late 2010s). Libraries came from the immunoSEQ multiplex PCR assay. TCRdb mirrors the immuneACCESS table, restricted to in-frame sequences. Some clones are absent from its copies; in checked studies, under half trace to an unresolved V gene, and the reason for the others is unknown. This sample lists tens of thousands of clones; roughly 85% were detected once. Around 8% of the sample is taken by the ten largest. The sample was PBMCs, taken around atezolizumab (anti-PD-L1) treatment. These receptors all come from a man between 60 and 75 years old with urothelial cancer.

The rearrangement joins TRBV18 to TRBJ1-1; D unclear. CDR1 KGHSH and CDR2 LQKENI come from the germline V gene. V was pared by 5 bases and J by 0 bases, with 7 bases between. The CDR3 covers 13 residues. The CDR3 loop reads CASSGGMNTEAFF. The DNA for the CDR3 is TGTGCCAGCTCAGGCGGGATGAACACTGAAGCTTTCTTT.

This clone has only a few counts. V gene TRBV12-1 combines with J gene TRBJ2-1; the D call of TRBD1 is as the table states it, not checked on the DNA. TRBV12-1 is given as a pseudogene. This CDR3 has 14 amino acids. The CDR3 region is CASSLPGQGNEQFF. The DNA of the CDR3 is TGTGCCAGCAGCTTGCCGGGACAGGGCAATGAGCAGTTCTTC.

V usage is TRBV9 and J usage is TRBJ2-2, with 8 positions matching TRBD2. This CDR3 comprises 15 residues. Germline CDR1 and CDR2: SGDLS and YYNGEE. Trimming removed 3 bases from V and 0 bases from J; junction bases left unmatched: 1. CDR3 amino acids: CASSAGGANTGELFF. The CDR3 nucleotides are TGTGCCAGCAGCGCGGGGGGGGCGAACACCGGGGAGCTGTTTTTT.

The chain employs TRBV5-1 and TRBJ1-1; TRBD1 matches at 9 bases. J was trimmed by 3 bases and V by 3 bases; bases with no gene match: 9. The CDR3 length is 16 residues. Germline CDR1 and CDR2: SGHRS and YFSETQ. The CDR3 loop is CASSSTTGGADTEAFF. CDR3 coding DNA: TGCGCCAGCAGCTCGACAACAGGGGGCGCCGACACTGAAGCTTTCTTT.

This chain links TRBV19 with TRBJ2-5; 9 bases fit TRBD1. V was clipped by 1 base and J by 4 bases; unmatched bases: 4. This CDR3 contains 15 residues. In germline, CDR1 is LNHDA, CDR2 SQIVND (reference sequence). CDR3 nucleotides: TGTGCCAGTAGTATAGGGGGACAGGGTTCAGAGACCCAGTACTTC. Translating gives CASSIGGQGSETQYF.

The J gene is TRBJ2-3, the V gene TRBV28, with 10 bases matching TRBD2. CDR1 is MDHEN and CDR2 is SYDVKM in the germline V gene. V was pared by 3 bases and J by 4 bases, with 1 base of the junction left unmatched. This CDR3 has 14 residues. CDR3 coding DNA: TGTGCCAGCAGTTTGGGACTAGCGTCAGATACGCAGTATTTT. Its translation is CASSLGLASDTQYF.

The V call is TRBV7-9, the J call TRBJ1-4; 10 bases fit TRBD1. This CDR3 spans 16 amino acids. The J segment lost 5 bases and the V segment lost 5 bases, leaving 8 bases of the junction unmatched. CDR1 is SEHNR and CDR2 is FQNEAQ in the germline V gene (reference sequence). The CDR3 nucleotides read TGTGCCAGCAGCCGACCGAGGACAGGGGGGAATGAAAAACTGTTTTTT. It is translated as CASSRPRTGGNEKLFF.

The chain has TRBV19 and TRBJ1-5; TRBD1 matches 10 bases. The CDR3 runs 15 residues. Germline V CDR1 and CDR2: LNHDA, SQIVND (reference sequence). V shed 7 bases, J shed 4 bases, and the junction held 7 bases outside the gene matches. CDR3 DNA sequence: TGTGCCAGTACTAGGGACAGGGGCCCGAATCAGCCCCAGCATTTT. Amino acids: CASTRDRGPNQPQHF.

The CDR3 DNA is TGCGCCAGCAGCTTGGCCTTATTGGCGGGGAGCTCCTACGAGCAGTACTTC. Its protein product is CASSLALLAGSSYEQYF. The chain recombines TRBV5-1 with TRBJ2-7; a possible D gene is TRBD2 (6 bases). Trimming removed 0 bases from V and 0 bases from J, with 16 bases in between. Germline V lookup: CDR1 SGHRS, CDR2 YFSETQ. The CDR3 extends over 17 amino acids.

The CDR3 coding sequence is TGTGCCAGCAGCTGGGGACAGGGGGCCGGGGAGCTGTTTTTT. This gives the protein CASSWGQGAGELFF. The chain carries TRBV5-4 and TRBJ2-2, with TRBD1 identical over 11 bases. With 3 bases clipped from V and 6 bases from J, the junction kept 1 base outside the gene matches. Germline V gene sequence: CDR1 SGHNT, CDR2 YYREEE (reference sequence). The CDR3 runs 14 residues.